This entry features one T cell receptor (beta chain) sequence. Its antigen remains unidentified. No qualities accompany the bases; no much larger clone lies one base away. The germline V gene supplies CDR1 SGHRS and CDR2 YFSETQ. The CDR3 contains 15 residues, cysteine and phenylalanine counted. Solely the CDR3 DNA is kept, with 45 bases framed from the first base. Trimmed from V: 1 base; trimmed from J: 4 bases; junction bases lacking a gene match: 5. To sequence the TCRbeta CDR3 region, genomic DNA was isolated from the sorted cells. TCRbeta CDR3 regions were sequenced using the immunoSEQ Assay. TCRdb provides this immuneACCESS table in a form limited to in-frame rearrangements. Some clones are lacking; in checked studies, under half of them reflect an unresolved V gene, and why the rest are absent is not known. This sample holds about 63,000 clones; about 91% were observed only once. The top ten constitute about 12% of the sample.

The trial excluded patients who had a history of autoimmune disease or were on systemic immunosuppression. Peripheral blood for TCR sequencing was collected from all dose cohorts at baseline, on cycle 4 day 1, and on cycle 7 day 1. Samples were obtained from an open-label, multicenter, first-in-human phase I dose-escalation trial of ivuxolimab. Adults with locally advanced or metastatic melanoma, renal cell, hepatocellular, or head and neck squamous cell carcinoma were enrolled in the trial. CD4+ and CD8+ T cells were sorted separately from peripheral blood before TCR sequencing. This entry belongs to a study of OX40 agonist ivuxolimab in advanced cancers. Some background on the complete study: Ivuxolimab, which targeted the costimulatory receptor OX40 (CD134), was an agonistic, fully human IgG2 monoclonal antibody. The paper covers the monotherapy dose-escalation part of the phase I ivuxolimab trial, which included N ≈ 50 patients. Peripheral TCRbeta sequencing aimed to test whether ivuxolimab altered TCR sequence diversity and caused clonal T-cell expansion. Of the roughly 54 patients in dose escalation, about 20 had hepatocellular carcinoma, some 15 had melanoma, 9 had renal cell carcinoma and 9 had head and neck cancer. In the dose-escalation cohort, around four fifths of patients were male, and the mean age was about 55 years, with a range of 23 to 79. Patients were allowed to have had prior anti-PD-1, anti-PD-L1 or anti-CTLA-4 therapy, and roughly 40% of the dose-escalation patients had been treated with checkpoint inhibitors. Partial responses occurred in three dose-escalation patients: two with cutaneous melanoma and one with hepatocellular carcinoma. Intravenous ivuxolimab was administered to patients every 2 weeks at six dose levels: 0.01, 0.1, 0.3, 1.5, 3 and 10 mg/kg. General study outcomes and caveats: Partial responders in the 0.1-3.0 mg/kg groups had among the lowest normalized peripheral clonal expansion, especially among CD8+ T cells. Low levels of normalized T-cell clonal expansion were also seen in some nonresponding patients. At doses of 0.1 to 3.0 mg/kg, clonal expansion of both CD4+ and CD8+ blood T cells was observed from baseline to week 6. On average, CD8+ T cells showed more expanded clones than CD4+ T cells after ivuxolimab. Which antigens the clonally expanded peripheral T cells were specific for was not determined.

Sequencing was performed on CD4+ or CD8+ T cells sorted from blood, taken in a trial of the OX40 agonist ivuxolimab. This receptor chain uses TRBV5-1 and TRBJ1-1; 9 bases in between match TRBD1. The receptor comes from an adult with an advanced solid tumor such as melanoma, head and neck, liver or kidney cancer. The bases read TGCGCCAGCAGCTTGAGGACAGGGGTATCCACTGAAGCTTTCTTT. This translates into CASSLRTGVSTEAFF.